The 20 T cell receptor beta chains given below trace back to one sample, sequenced in a study of shared clonotypes between healthy human individuals. The table came from immunoSEQ multiplex PCR; TCRdb's copy has only in-frame clones and leaves some out. The sample has fewer than 1.6 million clones; approximately 98.5% are singletons. Sequenced input: naive CD4+ T cells sorted from blood. Stated subset: CD45RA+ positively selected. The receptor set was obtained from a man aged 25 to 40 in good health.

This sequence joins TRBV6-5 and TRBJ1-1; no firm D call. V was trimmed by 4 bases and J by 4 bases, leaving 13 bases between them. Germline CDR1 and CDR2: MNHEY and SVGAGI. The CDR3 covers 14 residues. The CDR3 nucleotides are TGTGCCAGCAGTTGGAGGGATCTGGCCACTGAAGCTTTCTTT. Its protein is CASSWRDLATEAFF.

The chain links TRBV28 to TRBJ2-2; 9 nucleotides match TRBD1. The ends lost 4 bases at V and 1 base at J; junction bases unmatched: 4. Germline-derived CDR1 and CDR2 are MDHEN and SYDVKM. The CDR3 is 16 amino acids. Here the CDR3 DNA reads TGTGCCAGCAGTTGGGGGACAGGGCTGAACACCGGGGAGCTGTTTTTT. Encoded protein: CASSWGTGLNTGELFF.

The rearrangement uses TRBV5-1 and TRBJ2-7; D could derive from TRBD1 or TRBD2 (6 bases each). The CDR3 runs 14 residues. V was cut by 2 bases and J by 2 bases, with 11 bases left in between. CDR1 SGHRS and CDR2 YFSETQ come from the germline V gene. The CDR3 coding sequence is TGCGCCAGCAGCTTACGGGGGCCTACCTACGAGCAGTACTTC. Protein product: CASSLRGPTYEQYF.

The chain joins TRBV11-2 to TRBJ2-1, with 8 bases identical to TRBD2. Germline values: CDR1 SGHAT, CDR2 FQNNGV. V gave up 4 bases and J gave up 0 bases; unmatched junction bases: 5. CDR3 length: 16 amino acids. As DNA, the CDR3 is TGTGCCAGCAGCTCCCGGGCGGGAGGCTCCTACAATGAGCAGTTCTTC. It translates to CASSSRAGGSYNEQFF.

The rearrangement uses TRBV6-6 and TRBJ2-1; TRBD2 matches 13 bases. From germline, CDR1 is MNHNY and CDR2 SVGAGI (reference sequence). Germline trimming cut 2 bases from V and 8 bases from J; bases unmatched to any gene: 6. The CDR3 is 16 residues long. The CDR3: CASSYGLAGVKDEQFF. The CDR3 bases are TGTGCCAGCAGTTACGGACTAGCGGGAGTTAAGGATGAGCAGTTCTTC.

The chain uses TRBV5-6 and TRBJ2-1, with 11 positions matching TRBD2. CDR1 is SGHDT and CDR2 is YYEEEE in the germline V gene. J was trimmed by 6 bases and V by 2 bases; bases with no gene match: 4. The CDR3 runs to 15 residues. Here the CDR3 DNA reads TGTGCCAGCAGCTTCGGCCTAGCGGGAGGCAATGAGCAGTTCTTC. This translates into CASSFGLAGGNEQFF.

The genes are TRBV9 and TRBJ2-3; 8 bases are shared with TRBD2. This CDR3 comprises 15 residues. CDR1 and CDR2 (germline): SGDLS, YYNGEE. V was pared by 4 bases and J by 2 bases, with 6 bases of the junction left unmatched. The CDR3 DNA is TGTGCCAGCAGCTTTACTAGCGGAACCACAGATACGCAGTATTTT. Amino acid sequence: CASSFTSGTTDTQYF.

The V gene is TRBV5-1, the J gene TRBJ1-1, with 8 positions matching TRBD1. Germline trimming cut 2 bases from V and 7 bases from J; bases unmatched to any gene: 7. Germline V CDR1 and CDR2: SGHRS, YFSETQ. This CDR3 is 14 amino acids long. This chain's CDR3 is CASSFSQGALEAFF. In DNA, the CDR3 is TGCGCCAGCAGCTTTTCGCAGGGGGCGCTTGAAGCTTTCTTT. The full variable domain, with the rest looked up from reference TRBV5-1 and TRBJ1-1, is KAGVTQTPRYLIKTRGQQVTLSCSPISGHRSVSWYQQTPGQGLQFLFEYFSETQRNKGNFPGRFSGRQFSNSRSEMNVSTLELGDSALYLCASSFSQGALEAFFGQGTRLTVV.

The chain couples TRBV29-1 to TRBJ2-7, with D perhaps TRBD1 or TRBD2 (6 bases each). Trimming stripped 4 bases from V and 4 bases from J, with 11 bases between. Germline-derived CDR1 and CDR2 are SQVTM and ANQGSEA. CDR3 length: 12 amino acids. The CDR3 protein is CSVGWGAYEQYF. The CDR3 DNA sequence: TGCAGCGTTGGCTGGGGGGCGTACGAGCAGTACTTC.

This rearrangement joins TRBV28 to TRBJ2-2; no firm D call. Germline assignment: CDR1 MDHEN and CDR2 SYDVKM. Trimming shortened V by 4 bases and J by 2 bases, and 8 bases separated the two germline ends. This CDR3 is 14 amino acids long. The CDR3 here is CASSSQPNTGELFF. The CDR3 nucleotides read TGTGCCAGCAGTTCCCAGCCCAACACCGGGGAGCTGTTTTTT.

This sequence joins TRBV6-5 and TRBJ2-3; D might be TRBD2 (7 bases). CDR1 and CDR2 from the germline V gene are MNHEY and SVGAGI. CDR3 length equals 16 residues. V shed 4 bases and J shed 4 bases, with 18 bases lying between them. CDR3 sequence reads: CASSWGAGLGADTQYF. The CDR3 DNA reads TGTGCCAGCAGTTGGGGGGCCGGACTAGGGGCAGATACGCAGTATTTT.

This clone was recorded once. The chain links TRBV11-3 to TRBJ2-3, with D perhaps matching TRBD1 (5 bases). The CDR3 spans 13 residues. Trimming pared 7 bases from V and 4 bases from J, leaving 12 bases between. Germline loops: CDR1 SGHNT, CDR2 YENEEA. CDR3 sequence: CASTPPGSDTQYF. CDR3 bases: TGTGCCAGCACCCCACCAGGGTCAGATACGCAGTATTTT.

This clone was recorded once. The J gene is TRBJ2-7, the V gene TRBV28; the match to TRBD2 covers 7 bases. The germline CDR1 and CDR2 sequences are MDHEN and SYDVKM. The CDR3 has 13 amino acids. Trimming at V came to 3 bases and at J to 5 bases, leaving 4 bases not matched to a gene. Written as DNA, the CDR3 is TGTGCCAGCAGTTTCGCTGGGAGGGACGAGCAGTACTTC. Translating it yields CASSFAGRDEQYF. The variable domain in full, completed from reference TRBV28 and TRBJ2-7, reads DVKVTQSSRYLVKRTGEKVFLECVQDMDHENMFWYRQDPGLGLRLIYFSYDVKMKEKGDIPEGYSVSREKKERFSLILESASTNQTSMYLCASSFAGRDEQYFGPGTRLTVT.

This clone was recorded once. The V and J genes are TRBV28 and TRBJ2-1, with 10 bases lining up with TRBD2. Germline V lookup: CDR1 MDHEN, CDR2 SYDVKM. The CDR3 runs to 17 residues. Unmatched junction bases numbered 4, after V lost 2 bases and J lost 0 bases. This chain's CDR3 is CASSLVPSGSSYNEQFF. The CDR3 DNA follows: TGTGCCAGCAGTTTAGTCCCTAGCGGGAGCTCCTACAATGAGCAGTTCTTC.

The chain employs TRBV9 and TRBJ2-2, with D maybe TRBD2 (6 bases). CDR1 is SGDLS, CDR2 YYNGEE, per germline. The V gene lost 3 bases and the J gene lost 4 bases, with 10 bases spanning the gap. The CDR3 is 14 amino acids. The CDR3: CASSAVGGTGELFF. For the CDR3, the DNA is TGTGCCAGCAGCGCAGTGGGAGGCACCGGGGAGCTGTTTTTT.

The J gene is TRBJ1-3, the V gene TRBV6-1; no clear D. This CDR3 contains 14 residues. Trimming left V 6 bases short and J 3 bases short, with 12 bases between. The germline V gene has CDR1 MNHNS and CDR2 SASEGT. The chain's CDR3 is CASSGGIFGNTIYF. In DNA, the CDR3 is TGTGCCAGCAGCGGAGGGATTTTTGGAAACACCATATATTTT.

The chain's CDR3 is CASSQRSSGANVLTF. The CDR3 coding sequence is TGCGCCAGCAGCCAACGGAGCTCTGGGGCCAACGTCCTGACTTTC. The chain employs TRBV4-1 and TRBJ2-6; D gene uncertain. The ends were cut back, 2 bases at V and 0 bases at J, with 5 bases in the middle. Germline V lookup: CDR1 MGHRA, CDR2 YSYEKL. The CDR3 has 15 amino acids.

The chain recombines TRBV7-7 with TRBJ2-5; possibly TRBD1 for D (5 bases). CDR1 SSHAT and CDR2 FNYEAQ come from the germline V gene (reference sequence). The CDR3 is made up of 13 amino acids. Trimming pared 5 bases from V and 1 base from J, leaving 8 bases between. The CDR3, as DNA: TGTGCCAGCAGCAGACAGTTCCAAGAGACCCAGTACTTC. Amino acids: CASSRQFQETQYF.

This chain joins TRBV7-9 and TRBJ2-3; possible D gene TRBD2, 7 bases. Germline assignment: CDR1 SEHNR and CDR2 FQNEAQ (reference sequence). The CDR3 length is 19 residues. Trimming shortened V by 5 bases and J by 2 bases, and 26 bases separated the two germline ends. The CDR3 sequence is CASSRRGGLARPLTDTQYF. The DNA of the CDR3 is TGTGCCAGCAGCCGCAGGGGAGGGCTAGCGAGACCCCTCACAGATACGCAGTATTTT.

V and J are TRBV7-6 and TRBJ2-5, with 7 bases fitting TRBD1. The CDR3 covers 15 residues. V shed 2 bases and J 5 bases; nucleotides not matched to a gene: 8. Germline V lookup: CDR1 SGHVS, CDR2 FNYEAQ. CDR3 residues: CASSLRDSKGETQYF. CDR3 coding DNA: TGTGCCAGCAGCTTACGGGACAGTAAGGGGGAGACCCAGTACTTC.